This T cell receptor (beta chain) was profiled in a study of blood T cell repertoires in COVID-19. Clones were sequenced by immunoSEQ multiplex PCR, and TCRdb holds only the in-frame ones, with some missing. The profile shows 60,000 or so clones, 65% to 90% of them singletons. Trimming took 5 bases from V and 7 from J; bases not matched to a gene: 8. Germline V gene data show CDR1 as SGHAT and CDR2 as FQNNGV. The CDR3 is made up of 14 amino acids. The table lists this clone with a few counts. The chain has TRBV11-2 and TRBJ1-2; 9 positions agree with TRBD1. Input material: peripheral blood. This clonotype was sampled from a human donor in a cohort sampled during active COVID-19. DNA for the CDR3: TGTGCCAGCAGCGCTTCCACAGGGGGCGGTGGCTACACCTTC. Protein: CASSASTGGGGYTF. Full variable domain (outside the CDR3, taken from reference TRBV11-2 and TRBJ1-2): EAGVAQSPRYKIIEKRQSVAFWCNPISGHATLYWYQQILGQGPKLLIQFQNNGVVDDSQLPKDRFSAERLKGVDSTLKIQPAKLEDSAVYLCASSASTGGGGYTFGSGTRLTVV.